The rows below give T cell receptor beta chains drawn from one sample of a study of cytomegalovirus exposure and HLA in healthy donors. Only in-frame clones appear in the TCRdb table, and some are missing; sequencing was by immunoSEQ multiplex PCR. This sample yields under 150,000 clones, of which about three quarters are seen a single time; 2.9% belongs to the top ten. The material sequenced was PBMCs. Every receptor here comes from a human donor in good health. Both conserved end residues are part of each CDR3. The D gene is left open where the match is weak. Clone size, where shown, is once, few, many, or a class for clones that have expanded.

15 | TRBJ2-2 | - | TRBD2 | TRBV5-4 | CASSWEGIRAGELFF | TGTGCCAGCAGCTGGGAGGGGATTCGGGCCGGGGAGCTGTTTTTT
16 | TRBJ2-1 | once | TRBD1 | TRBV7-3 | CASSPSTGGSYNEQFF | TGTGCCAGCAGCCCGTCGACAGGGGGCTCCTACAATGAGCAGTTCTTC
17 | TRBJ2-3 | - | TRBD2 | TRBV7-2 | CASSYRLAGGLTDTQYF | TGTGCCAGCAGCTACCGACTAGCGGGGGGTCTCACAGATACGCAGTATTTT
17 | TRBJ2-6 | - | - | TRBV7-2 | CASSTSTGLSGANVLTF | TGTGCCAGCAGCACATCTACAGGGCTCTCTGGGGCCAACGTCCTGACTTTC
14 | TRBJ1-4 | - | TRBD1 | TRBV10-3 | CAISDGRGSEKLFF | TGTGCCATCAGTGATGGCAGGGGGAGTGAAAAACTGTTTTTT
17 | TRBJ2-1 | - | - | TRBV11-2 | CASSLERGLLERNEQFF | TGTGCCAGCAGCTTAGAGCGGGGCTTGCTGGAGAGGAATGAGCAGTTCTTC
13 | TRBJ2-5 | once | - | TRBV7-9 | CSSSLGGRETQYF | TGTTCCAGCAGCTTAGGCGGCCGGGAGACCCAGTACTTC
14 | TRBJ2-7 | - | TRBD1 | TRBV10-1 | CASIPRDSVNEQYF | TGCGCCAGCATCCCCCGGGACAGCGTTAACGAGCAGTACTTC
14 | TRBJ2-3 | few | TRBD2 | TRBV5-4 | CASSSLAATDTQYF | TGTGCCAGCAGCTCACTAGCGGCCACAGATACGCAGTATTTT
15 | TRBJ2-3 | - | - | TRBV9 | CASSTRDTSTDTQYF | TGTGCCAGCAGCACCCGGGACACCAGCACAGATACGCAGTATTTT
12 | TRBJ1-1 | - | - | TRBV5-5 | CASSLAGAGAFF | TGTGCCAGCAGCTTAGCGGGGGCTGGGGCTTTCTTT
14 | TRBJ1-2 | - | TRBD1 | TRBV7-9 | CSSSLSDRRNGYTF | TGTTCCAGCAGCCTATCGGACAGGCGGAATGGCTACACCTTC
13 | TRBJ2-7 | - | - | TRBV10-3 | CAISSMPGLEQYF | TGTGCCATCAGTTCGATGCCGGGGTTAGAGCAGTACTTC
12 | TRBJ1-2 | once | - | TRBV6-5 | CASSRANYGYTF | TGTGCCAGCAGTCGAGCTAACTATGGCTACACCTTC
15 | TRBJ1-4 | - | - | TRBV7-3 | CASSLYGGRNEKLFF | TGTGCCAGCAGCTTATATGGCGGGCGTAATGAAAAACTGTTTTTT
16 | TRBJ2-5 | - | - | TRBV19 | CASSLRGGAGQETQYF | TGTGCCAGTAGCTTGAGAGGGGGCGCGGGGCAAGAGACCCAGTACTTC
15 | TRBJ2-7 | - | - | TRBV5-5 | CASSFSSVPRYEQYF | TGTGCCAGCAGCTTCTCCAGCGTACCCCGCTACGAGCAGTACTTC
16 | TRBJ1-5 | - | - | TRBV27 | CASSLGGVQGNQPQHF | TGTGCCAGCAGTTTGGGGGGGGTACAGGGCAATCAGCCCCAGCATTTT
15 | TRBJ2-2 | - | TRBD1 | TRBV11-3 | CASSLDGQGAGELFF | TGTGCCAGCAGCCTGGATGGCCAGGGGGCCGGGGAGCTGTTTTTT
16 | TRBJ2-5 | - | TRBD2 | TRBV11-3 | CASSPGPTSADETQYF | TGTGCCAGCAGCCCCGGCCCGACTAGCGCGGATGAGACCCAGTACTTC
16 | TRBJ1-1 | - | - | TRBV18 | CASSPVTGDMNTEAFF | TGTGCCAGCTCACCAGTAACAGGCGATATGAACACTGAAGCTTTCTTT
16 | TRBJ2-3 | - | - | TRBV11-1 | CASSLLSRARTDTQYF | TGTGCCAGCAGCTTATTAAGCAGGGCTCGCACAGATACGCAGTATTTT
16 | TRBJ2-1 | - | TRBD2 | TRBV5-1 | CASSLNSGLGYNEQFF | TGCGCCAGCAGCTTGAATTCGGGACTAGGCTACAATGAGCAGTTCTTC
15 | TRBJ2-7 | - | TRBD2 | TRBV5-6 | CASSLAGGGAYEQYF | TGTGCCAGCAGCTTGGCCGGTGGGGGGGCCTACGAGCAGTACTTC
14 | TRBJ2-7 | - | TRBD2 | TRBV19 | CASRPRLAGDEQYF | TGTGCCAGTAGGCCGAGACTAGCTGGCGACGAGCAGTACTTC
15 | TRBJ2-7 | few | - | TRBV4-1 | CASSQAHGGPYEQYF | TGCGCCAGCAGCCAAGCCCACGGGGGGCCGTACGAGCAGTACTTC
13 | TRBJ2-7 | - | - | TRBV27 | CASSYTGYNEQYF | TGTGCCAGCAGTTATACAGGGTATAACGAGCAGTACTTC
14 | TRBJ1-6 | few | - | TRBV30 | CAWSDKGYNSPLHF | TGTGCCTGGAGTGATAAGGGGTATAATTCACCCCTCCACTTT
18 | TRBJ2-7 | - | TRBD2 | TRBV5-3 | CARSLRAGGLQVGYEQYF | TGTGCCAGAAGCTTGCGAGCGGGGGGCCTCCAGGTAGGCTACGAGCAGTACTTC
13 | TRBJ2-7 | - | - | TRBV7-6 | CASSLAGSYEQYF | TGTGCCAGCAGCTTGGCAGGATCCTACGAGCAGTACTTC
16 | TRBJ2-5 | - | TRBD2 | TRBV27 | CASSRLAGGPRETQYF | TGTGCCAGCAGTCGACTAGCGGGAGGGCCGAGAGAGACCCAGTACTTC
13 | TRBJ2-7 | - | TRBD1 | TRBV30 | CAWKGQGAYEQYF | TGTGCCTGGAAGGGACAGGGGGCCTACGAGCAGTACTTC
14 | TRBJ2-5 | - | - | TRBV29-1 | CSVRTGTFQETQYF | TGCAGCGTTCGTACCGGGACTTTCCAAGAGACCCAGTACTTC
13 | TRBJ1-4 | - | - | TRBV7-2 | CASSLVGAQKLFF | TGTGCCAGCAGCTTAGTGGGGGCGCAGAAACTGTTTTTT
14 | TRBJ1-2 | once | - | TRBV9 | CASSVGGQRGGYTF | TGTGCCAGCAGCGTAGGTGGGCAGCGGGGGGGCTACACCTTC
13 | TRBJ1-2 | - | - | TRBV27 | CASSYGGSYGYTF | TGTGCCAGCAGTTATGGGGGGTCCTATGGCTACACCTTC
12 | TRBJ2-7 | - | - | TRBV7-2 | CASRAAAHEQYF | TGTGCCAGCCGAGCGGCAGCCCACGAGCAGTACTTC
16 | TRBJ1-3 | - | TRBD1 | TRBV2 | CASSGTPGQGGNTIYF | TGTGCCAGCAGTGGGACTCCGGGACAGGGTGGAAACACCATATATTTT
13 | TRBJ2-1 | - | - | TRBV7-9 | CASSWAPHNEQFF | TGTGCCAGCAGCTGGGCTCCGCACAATGAGCAGTTCTTC
15 | TRBJ2-3 | few | - | TRBV6-6 | CASSSRTDFTDTQYF | TGTGCCAGCAGTTCCAGGACAGATTTCACAGATACGCAGTATTTT
13 | TRBJ2-7 | - | - | TRBV6-5 | CASSYPAGREQYF | TGTGCCAGCAGTTACCCCGCAGGGCGCGAGCAGTACTTC
11 | TRBJ2-1 | - | - | TRBV29-1 | CSVGGVNEQFF | TGCAGCGTTGGAGGAGTCAATGAGCAGTTCTTC
14 | TRBJ2-5 | - | - | TRBV28 | CASSGDRLWETQYF | TGTGCCAGCAGCGGCGACAGGCTATGGGAGACCCAGTACTTC
13 | TRBJ1-3 | - | - | TRBV2 | CASSDGPGDTIYF | TGTGCCAGCAGTGATGGTCCAGGGGACACCATATATTTT
15 | TRBJ1-1 | - | TRBD1 | TRBV6-6 | CASSSLGQGFAEAFF | TGTGCCAGCAGCTCCCTCGGACAGGGGTTCGCTGAAGCTTTCTTT
16 | TRBJ2-7 | - | TRBD2 | TRBV9 | CASSGGAASGSWEQYF | TGTGCCAGCAGCGGGGGAGCGGCTAGCGGGAGTTGGGAGCAGTACTTC
12 | TRBJ1-1 | - | - | TRBV4-2 | CASSQGATEAFF | TGTGCCAGCAGCCAAGGAGCCACTGAAGCTTTCTTT
15 | TRBJ1-1 | - | TRBD1 | TRBV6-1 | CASSITGQVLTGAFF | TGTGCCAGCTCCATTACCGGACAGGTTCTAACTGGAGCTTTCTTT
15 | TRBJ1-2 | - | TRBD1 | TRBV15 | CATKDRGLPNYGYTF | TGTGCCACCAAGGACAGGGGGCTCCCCAACTATGGCTACACCTTC
13 | TRBJ1-1 | - | - | TRBV5-1 | CASSLHQDTEAFF | TGCGCCAGCAGCTTACATCAGGACACTGAAGCTTTCTTT
17 | TRBJ2-2 | - | TRBD2 | TRBV4-3 | CASSQGGGVANTGELFF | TGCGCCAGCAGCCAAGGCGGGGGGGTTGCGAACACCGGGGAGCTGTTTTTT